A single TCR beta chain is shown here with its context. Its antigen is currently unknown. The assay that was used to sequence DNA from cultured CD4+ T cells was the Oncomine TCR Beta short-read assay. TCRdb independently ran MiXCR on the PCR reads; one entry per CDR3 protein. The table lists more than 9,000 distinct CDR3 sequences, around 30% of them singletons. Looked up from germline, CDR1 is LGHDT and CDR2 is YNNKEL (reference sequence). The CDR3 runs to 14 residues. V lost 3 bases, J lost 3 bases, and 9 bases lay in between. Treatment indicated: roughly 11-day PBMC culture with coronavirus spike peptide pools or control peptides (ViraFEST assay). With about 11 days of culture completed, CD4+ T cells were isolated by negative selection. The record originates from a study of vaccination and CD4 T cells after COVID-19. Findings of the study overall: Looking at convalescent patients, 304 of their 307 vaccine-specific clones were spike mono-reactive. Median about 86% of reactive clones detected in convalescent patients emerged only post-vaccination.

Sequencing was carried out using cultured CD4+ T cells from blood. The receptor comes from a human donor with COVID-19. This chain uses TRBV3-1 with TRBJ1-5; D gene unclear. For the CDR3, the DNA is TGTGCCAGCAGCCATAAGGGTCTCAATCAGCCCCAGCATTTT. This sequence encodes CASSHKGLNQPQHF.